The 12 T cell receptor beta chains presented below share a single source sample, sequenced in a study of blood T cells in healthy people across ages. PCR was performed a second time for about 7 to 12 cycles using a sample-barcoded 5' primer and a J-beta primer mix. Each CDR3 protein gets one entry after TCRdb re-called the 5' RACE reads with MiXCR. The profile shows under 700,000 distinct CDR3 sequences, around 24% of them singletons. This same sample was also part of a study on T cells of mothers and their children.

The sample comprised blood. The source is a boy aged 5 to 17 in good health.

In nucleotides, the CDR3 is TGTGCCAGCAGGCGGGAGGGCCATACCCAGTACTTC. As protein: CASRREGHTQYF. The rearrangement joins TRBV6-2 or TRBV6-3 to TRBJ2-5; TRBD2 agrees at 9 bases. The CDR3 is 12 residues long. Looked up from germline, CDR1 is MNHEY and CDR2 is SVGEGT. Losses at the gene ends were 6 bases for V and 8 bases for J; bases not matched to a gene: 4.

The V gene is TRBV11-2, the J gene TRBJ1-5, with 7 bases fitting TRBD1. Germline assignment: CDR1 SGHAT and CDR2 FQNNGV. The CDR3 covers 18 residues. J lost 2 bases, V lost 1 base, and 11 bases had no gene match. The CDR3, as DNA: TGTGCCAGCAGCTTAGGGAGGGGGCGAGGGAGACGCAATCAGCCCCAGCATTTT. This gives the protein CASSLGRGRGRRNQPQHF.

A few counts support this clonotype. V usage is TRBV5-1 and J usage is TRBJ2-1, with D possibly matching TRBD1 (5 bases). V lost 4 bases and J lost 7, with 9 bases in between. There are 12 residues in the CDR3. Germline-derived CDR1 and CDR2 are SGHRS and YFSETQ. This CDR3 is CASSTKGNEQFF. As DNA, the CDR3 is TGCGCCAGCAGCACAAAGGGGAATGAGCAGTTCTTC.

This chain links TRBV4-3 with TRBJ2-5; TRBD1 agrees at 8 bases. CDR3 length: 15 residues. V was clipped by 5 bases and J by 0 bases; unmatched bases: 5. Germline CDR1 reads LGHNA; CDR2 reads YSLEER. The CDR3 sequence: CASSSGTGDQETQYF. The CDR3 nucleotides are TGCGCCAGCAGCTCAGGGACAGGTGACCAAGAGACCCAGTACTTC.

This clonotype was seen a handful of times. This chain links TRBV10-3 with TRBJ1-2, with D uncertain. V gave up 2 bases and J gave up 3 bases, with 13 bases separating them. The CDR3 is made up of 15 amino acids. From germline, CDR1 is ENHRY and CDR2 SYGVKD. This CDR3 reads CAISEAFSGYYGYTF. CDR3 nucleotides: TGTGCCATCAGTGAGGCTTTCTCGGGGTACTATGGCTACACCTTC.

The chain is built from TRBV9 and TRBJ1-2; D is uncertain. Per germline, CDR1 SGDLS and CDR2 YYNGEE. The CDR3 contains 13 residues. V was cut by 2 bases and J by 4 bases, with 9 bases left in between. CDR3 sequence: CASSVEAFYGYTF. The CDR3 coding sequence is TGTGCCAGCAGCGTCGAGGCCTTCTATGGCTACACCTTC.

The chain employs TRBV7-2 and TRBJ1-5; D perhaps matches TRBD1 (6 bases). Trimming cost V 1 base and J 3 bases, with 10 bases left between them. CDR3 length: 15 amino acids. The V gene's germline CDR1 is SGHTA and CDR2 FQGNSA. CDR3 in amino acids: CASSLGGLNNQPQHF. The CDR3 DNA sequence: TGTGCCAGCAGCTTAGGGGGGCTCAACAATCAGCCCCAGCATTTT. Full variable domain (rest looked up from reference TRBV7-2 and TRBJ1-5): GAGVSQSPSNKVTEKGKDVELRCDPISGHTALYWYRQSLGQGLEFLIYFQGNSAPDKSGLPSDRFSAERTGGSVSTLTIQRTQQEDSAVYLCASSLGGLNNQPQHFGDGTRLSIL.

This sequence joins TRBV7-3 and TRBJ2-1, with 9 bases matching TRBD1. V trimming: 5 bases; J trimming: 0 bases; junction bases outside the gene matches: 20. Germline V CDR1 and CDR2: SGHTA, FQGTGA. The CDR3 consists of 21 residues. This CDR3 is CASSPQWTRDRANSSYNEQFF. The CDR3 nucleotides are TGTGCCAGCAGCCCCCAGTGGACGCGGGACAGGGCCAATTCCTCCTACAATGAGCAGTTCTTC.

This clonotype was observed a few times. V is TRBV28 and J is TRBJ1-3, with TRBD1 matching over 10 bases. Per germline, CDR1 MDHEN and CDR2 SYDVKM. The junction had 6 bases not matched to a gene; V was cut back by 4 bases and J by 3 bases. This CDR3 is 16 amino acids long. This CDR3 reads CASSYGQGVYGNTIYF. DNA of the CDR3: TGTGCCAGCAGTTACGGACAGGGGGTTTATGGAAACACCATATATTTT.

The CDR3 DNA reads as TGTGCCAGCAGCGTGCAGGGGGCGCGTCTAAGCGGGGAGCTGTTTTTT. Amino acids: CASSVQGARLSGELFF. The chain carries TRBV5-6 and TRBJ2-2; 8 bases match TRBD1. The CDR3 has 16 amino acids. V shed 4 bases and J 7 bases; nucleotides not matched to a gene: 12. CDR1 SGHDT and CDR2 YYEEEE come from the germline V gene.

This sequence joins TRBV2 and TRBJ2-1; 10 bases align to TRBD1. Germline assignment: CDR1 SNHLY and CDR2 FYNNEI. J lost 10 bases, V lost 7 bases, and 13 bases had no gene match. This CDR3 is 15 amino acids long. CDR3 in DNA: TGTGCCAGCACCCGAGGGACAGGGGCCCTCCAGGAGCAGTTCTTC. This encodes CASTRGTGALQEQFF.

This rearrangement joins TRBV9 to TRBJ2-7; D unresolved. Germline CDR1 reads SGDLS; CDR2 reads YYNGEE. The CDR3 is made up of 15 amino acids. V was clipped by 0 bases and J by 0 bases, with 10 bases between them. CDR3 coding DNA: TGTGCCAGCAGCGTAGGTACCCTCTCCTCCTACGAGCAGTACTTC. The encoded protein is CASSVGTLSSYEQYF.